Presented here are 9 T cell receptor beta chains from one specimen sequenced in a study of CD8+ T cells in alopecia areata. Extracted RNA was reverse transcribed into cDNA, the sequencing template. Assay: immunoSEQ multiplex PCR; the TCRdb copy retains only in-frame clones and omits some. The sample holds more than 140,000 clones; 85% to 90% are singletons and the top ten take less than 15%. Specified treatment: oral pan-JAK inhibitor, 5-10 mg twice daily. The starting material was CD8+ T cells sorted from blood, obtained at week 4, from a patient treated with tofacitinib. These receptors were obtained from a human donor with alopecia areata.

The V gene is TRBV2, the J gene TRBJ2-7, with 10 positions matching TRBD2. Germline V gene lookup returns CDR1 SNHLY and CDR2 FYNNEI. This CDR3 spans 13 amino acids. With V trimmed by 8 bases and J by 5 bases, 6 bases remained unmatched. The CDR3 here is CASRGLADHEQYF. The DNA for the CDR3 is TGTGCCAGCCGAGGACTAGCGGACCACGAGCAGTACTTC.

The V gene is TRBV4-1, the J gene TRBJ2-7, with 7 bases that match TRBD1. CDR1 is MGHRA and CDR2 is YSYEKL in the germline V gene. CDR3 length: 13 residues. V shed 1 base, J shed 3 bases, and the junction held 0 bases outside the gene matches. DNA for the CDR3: TGCGCCAGCAGCCAAGGGGACAGCTACGAGCAGTACTTC. Amino acid sequence: CASSQGDSYEQYF.

V is TRBV5-1 and J is TRBJ2-1, with 9 bases that match TRBD2. The V gene end was trimmed by 7 bases and the J gene end by 4 bases; junction bases not matched to a gene: 6. The CDR3 extends over 14 amino acids. Per the germline V gene, CDR1 is SGHRS and CDR2 is YFSETQ. CDR3 in DNA: TGCGCCAGCTCTATTAGCGGGGGATACAATGAGCAGTTCTTC. Translating gives CASSISGGYNEQFF.

V gene TRBV5-4 combines with J gene TRBJ1-1; 7 bases fit TRBD1. CDR3 length equals 14 residues. J lost 1 base, V lost 0 bases, and 0 bases had no gene match. Germline CDR1 reads SGHNT; CDR2 reads YYREEE (reference sequence). CDR3 in DNA: TGTGCCAGCAGCTTGGGGGACAGGAACACTGAAGCTTTCTTT. Its translation: CASSLGDRNTEAFF.

This clone was seen a single time. The chain employs TRBV29-1 and TRBJ2-1; D remains unclear. V lost 1 base, J lost 4 bases, and 14 bases lay in between. This CDR3 has 15 amino acids. Germline V gene data show CDR1 as SQVTM and CDR2 as ANQGSEA. CDR3 nucleotides: TGCAGCGTTGAAGTACCCCTGAACCCTTACAATGAGCAGTTCTTC. Its protein product is CSVEVPLNPYNEQFF.

This CDR3 reads CASSLQWTGELFF. The CDR3 DNA sequence: TGTGCCAGCAGTTTACAGTGGACCGGGGAGCTGTTTTTT. The chain has TRBV27 and TRBJ2-2; no definite D call. The CDR3 totals 13 residues. Deletions cut 2 bases from V and 5 bases from J, with 6 bases between. The germline CDR1 and CDR2 sequences are MNHEY and SMNVEV (reference sequence).

This chain joins TRBV9 and TRBJ2-3; TRBD1 agrees at 9 bases. The CDR3 has 17 residues. The ends lost 4 bases at V and 4 bases at J; junction bases unmatched: 13. The germline V gene has CDR1 SGDLS and CDR2 YYNGEE. The CDR3 DNA reads TGTGCCAGCAGCCCCGGATATGGGACAGGGAACGCAGATACGCAGTATTTT. It yields the protein CASSPGYGTGNADTQYF.

This clone was recorded a few times. The same CDR3 is also encoded by other DNA sequences in this sample. The CDR3, as DNA: TGCAGCGTTGAGGAGGACAGGGACTACGAGCAGTACTTC. Amino acids: CSVEEDRDYEQYF. The gene calls are TRBV29-1 and TRBJ2-7, with 8 nucleotides matching TRBD1. The CDR3 runs 13 residues. The germline V gene encodes CDR1 SQVTM and CDR2 ANQGSEA. V trimming: 3 bases; J trimming: 3 bases; junction bases outside the gene matches: 4.

This clone was found many times. The chain joins TRBV6-4 to TRBJ2-2; 7 bases line up with TRBD2. Germline values: CDR1 MRHNA, CDR2 SNTAGT. This CDR3 is 15 amino acids long. V lost 4 bases to trimming and J lost 1 base; unmatched junction nucleotides: 3. CDR3 nucleotides: TGTGCCAGCAGTGTGGCTAGCGGGAACACCGGGGAGCTGTTTTTT. It specifies CASSVASGNTGELFF.